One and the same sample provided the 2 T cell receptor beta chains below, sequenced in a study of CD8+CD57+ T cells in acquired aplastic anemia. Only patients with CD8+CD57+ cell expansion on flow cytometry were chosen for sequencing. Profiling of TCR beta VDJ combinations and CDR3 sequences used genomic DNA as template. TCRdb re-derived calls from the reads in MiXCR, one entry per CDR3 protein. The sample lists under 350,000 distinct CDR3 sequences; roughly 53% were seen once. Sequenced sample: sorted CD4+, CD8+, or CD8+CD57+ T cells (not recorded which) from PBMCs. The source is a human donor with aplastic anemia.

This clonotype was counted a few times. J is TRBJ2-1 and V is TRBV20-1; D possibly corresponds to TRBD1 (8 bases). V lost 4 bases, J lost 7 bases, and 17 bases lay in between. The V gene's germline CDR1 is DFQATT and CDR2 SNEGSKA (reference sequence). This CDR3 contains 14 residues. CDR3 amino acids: CSATSGQGLNEQFF. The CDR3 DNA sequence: TGCAGTGCTACTAGCGGACAGGGACTAAATGAGCAGTTCTTC.

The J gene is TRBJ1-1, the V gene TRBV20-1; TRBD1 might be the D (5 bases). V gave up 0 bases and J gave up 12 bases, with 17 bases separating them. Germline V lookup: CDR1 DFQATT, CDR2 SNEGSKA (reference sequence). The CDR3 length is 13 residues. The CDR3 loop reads CSARDHRNTETFF. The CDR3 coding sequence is TGCAGTGCTAGAGATCACAGGAACACTGAGACTTTCTTT.